This T cell receptor beta chain was identified during a study of T cells in localized non-small cell lung cancer. Study-wide findings and caveats: Uninvolved adjacent lung, not tumor, had the highest T cell clonality. A higher density of T cells in blood coincided with extended overall survival. Appearances in adjacent lung were noted for a median approximately 58 of the top 100 tumor clones.

Repertoires were generated with immunoSEQ multiplex PCR, while TCRdb's copy carries only in-frame clones and drops some. The data show almost 3,000 clones, roughly 25% seen once. This clone is labeled as medium-sized. What it recognizes is unknown. The sample in question was lung tumor tissue, obtained before any cancer treatment. The clonotype was recovered from a man aged 35 to 70 with stage III lung adenocarcinoma.

The CDR3 DNA is TGTGCCAGCAGTTTTCTCGTAAAAGGGGGAGTCGAAGCTTTCTTT. It encodes CASSFLVKGGVEAFF. The rearrangement links TRBV6-8 to TRBJ1-1; a possible D gene is TRBD1 (6 bases). Germline assignment: CDR1 MNHGY and CDR2 SAAAGT. V was clipped by 4 bases and J by 8 bases, with 20 bases between them. The CDR3 has 15 residues.